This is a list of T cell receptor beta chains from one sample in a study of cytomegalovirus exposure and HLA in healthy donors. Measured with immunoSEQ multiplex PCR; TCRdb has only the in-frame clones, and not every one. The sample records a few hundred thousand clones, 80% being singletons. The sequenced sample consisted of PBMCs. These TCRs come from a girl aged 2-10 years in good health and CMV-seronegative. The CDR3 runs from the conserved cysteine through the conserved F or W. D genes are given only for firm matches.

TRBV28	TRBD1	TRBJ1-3	CASSLDRSSGNTIYF
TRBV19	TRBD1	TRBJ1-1	CASSVTGTGLTEAFF
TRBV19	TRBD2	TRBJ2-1	CASGFRASGASSYNEQFF
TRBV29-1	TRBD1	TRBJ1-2	CSASGQGNGYTF
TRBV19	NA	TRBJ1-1	CATGIMNTEAFF
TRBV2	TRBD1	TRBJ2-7	CASSALRGQPLYEQYF
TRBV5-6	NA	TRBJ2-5	CASSLRRGTPTQETQYF
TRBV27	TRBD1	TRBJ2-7	CASSFGAGDRGYEQYF
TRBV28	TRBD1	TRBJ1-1	CATSPGQGYTEAFF
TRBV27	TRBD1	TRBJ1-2	CASRRLRDRVHYGYTF
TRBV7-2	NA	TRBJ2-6	CASSFRSSGANVLTF
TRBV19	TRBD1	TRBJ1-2	CASSIAGQGGHYGYTF
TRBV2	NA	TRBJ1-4	CASSAPQGGGEKLFF
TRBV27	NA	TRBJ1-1	CASSLNTGGVNTEAFF
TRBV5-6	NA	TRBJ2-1	CASSLMTREFF
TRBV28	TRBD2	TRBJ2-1	CASSLGWGTSSHNEQFF
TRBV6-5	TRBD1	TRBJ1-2	CASRRSRTGLYGYTF
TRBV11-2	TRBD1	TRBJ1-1	CASSGGQGGNTEAFF
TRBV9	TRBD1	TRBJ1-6	CASSPRDRNSPLHF
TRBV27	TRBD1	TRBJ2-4	CASSLPQKGARQNIQYF
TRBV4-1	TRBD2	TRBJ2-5	CASSQGTSGRRETQYF
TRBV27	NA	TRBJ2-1	CASSYGGVYNEQFF
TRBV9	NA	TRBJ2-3	CASTSGGKVADTQYF
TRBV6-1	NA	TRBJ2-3	CASILTLTDTQYF
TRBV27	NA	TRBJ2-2	CASSPRFAGELFF
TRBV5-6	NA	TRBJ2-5	CASSQLREETQYF
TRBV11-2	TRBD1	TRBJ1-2	CASSSRDREYITYGYTF
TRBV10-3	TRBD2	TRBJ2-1	CAIRPTTLIAGGLLYEQFF
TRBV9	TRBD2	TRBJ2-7	CASSVRDYPFEQYF
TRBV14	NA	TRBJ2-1	CASSQGRGDEQFF
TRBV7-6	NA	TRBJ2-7	CASSFGNEQYF
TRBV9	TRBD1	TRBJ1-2	CASSGDRLNGYTF
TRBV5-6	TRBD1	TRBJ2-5	CASSLVTGGQETQYF
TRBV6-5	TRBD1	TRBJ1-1	CASSILGQVGAEAFF
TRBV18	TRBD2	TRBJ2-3	CASSPLTSGDTDTQYF
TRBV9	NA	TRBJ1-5	CASSLSGISNQPQHF
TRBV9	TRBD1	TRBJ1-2	CASSQGQLFYGYTF
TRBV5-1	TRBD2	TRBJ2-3	CASSLVAGGADTQYF
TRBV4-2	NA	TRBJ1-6	CASSQDLEGRANSPLHF
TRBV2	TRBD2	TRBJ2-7	CASSVGGRDSYEQYF
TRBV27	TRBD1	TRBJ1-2	CASSREGTVRRYTF
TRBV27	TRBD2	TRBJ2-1	CASSPSYGSGRYNEQFF
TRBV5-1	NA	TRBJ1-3	CASSAEGNTIYF
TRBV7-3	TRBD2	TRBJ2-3	CASSLIPGGSPPDTQYF
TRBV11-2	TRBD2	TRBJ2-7	CASSLGGSSGGLYEQYF
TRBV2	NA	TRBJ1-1	CASSSTGSEAFF
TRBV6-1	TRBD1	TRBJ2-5	CASRTGMQETQYF